A selection of T cell receptor beta chains follows, all from one sample in a study of blood T cell repertoires in COVID-19. Sequenced by immunoSEQ multiplex PCR; TCRdb stores in-frame clones only, minus some. This table has roughly 98,000 clones, around 85% appearing once. The sample comprised peripheral blood. These receptors came from a woman between 70 and 85 years old with active or convalescent COVID-19. Both conserved end residues are part of each CDR3. D genes are given only for firm matches. A clone size is listed for some rows: how often the clone was seen (once, few, many), or a class if it is expanded.

size: .; V: TRBV3-1/TRBV3-2; D: .; J: TRBJ1-2; DNA: TGTGCCAGCAGCCAAGCTAGCGGGACACTCAGCTATGGCTACACCTTC; CDR3: CASSQASGTLSYGYTF
size: few; V: TRBV10-2; D: TRBD2; J: TRBJ2-7; DNA: TGCGCCAGCCAACTCGGGGGGGGCCGCGAGCAGTACTTC; CDR3: CASQLGGGREQYF
size: .; V: TRBV19; D: .; J: TRBJ1-2; DNA: TGTGCCAGTAGTATACAACCTACGGGACTCGGCTACACCTTC; CDR3: CASSIQPTGLGYTF
size: .; V: TRBV10-1; D: TRBD1; J: TRBJ1-2; DNA: TGCGCCAGCAGTGCCAGGGGGGACTATGGCTACACCTTC; CDR3: CASSARGDYGYTF
size: .; V: TRBV9; D: TRBD2; J: TRBJ2-1; DNA: TGTGCCAGCAGTGCCGGGACTAGTTTAGGGTCCTACAATGAGCAGTTCTTC; CDR3: CASSAGTSLGSYNEQFF
size: once; V: TRBV15; D: .; J: TRBJ1-2; DNA: TGTGCCACCAGCAGAGATAACCCATGGGAGGGTGGCTACACCTTC; CDR3: CATSRDNPWEGGYTF
size: .; V: TRBV3-1/TRBV3-2; D: TRBD1; J: TRBJ2-7; DNA: TGTGCCAGCAGCCGACAGGGGGCCTACGAGCAGTACTTC; CDR3: CASSRQGAYEQYF
size: .; V: TRBV5-1; D: .; J: TRBJ2-5; DNA: TGCGCCAGCAGCTTGTTCGCGCTAAAATCAGAGACCCAGTACTTC; CDR3: CASSLFALKSETQYF
size: .; V: TRBV19; D: .; J: TRBJ2-6; DNA: TGTGCCAGTAGGGGATGGGGGCGGCGCTCTGGGGCCAACGTCCTGACTTTC; CDR3: CASRGWGRRSGANVLTF
size: once; V: TRBV28; D: TRBD1; J: TRBJ1-5; DNA: TGTGCCAGCAGTCCGTTACGGGACAGGGGGACATATAGCAATCAGCCCCAGCATTTT; CDR3: CASSPLRDRGTYSNQPQHF
size: .; V: TRBV5-1; D: TRBD2; J: TRBJ2-1; DNA: TGCGCCAGCGGAGAAAGCGGGGGGGCGTTCAATGAGCAGTTCTTC; CDR3: CASGESGGAFNEQFF
size: .; V: TRBV5-6; D: TRBD1; J: TRBJ1-1; DNA: TGTGCCAGCAGCTTGGTGGGACAGGGGTTCGGGGACACTGAAGCTTTCTTT; CDR3: CASSLVGQGFGDTEAFF
size: few; V: TRBV20-1; D: TRBD1; J: TRBJ1-1; DNA: TGCAGTGCTAGTAAGACAGGGCTTGAAGCTTTCTTT; CDR3: CSASKTGLEAFF
size: .; V: TRBV2; D: TRBD1; J: TRBJ1-2; DNA: TGTGCCAGCAAAGGGACAGGGGCGGGCGGCTACACCTTC; CDR3: CASKGTGAGGYTF
size: .; V: TRBV18; D: TRBD1; J: TRBJ1-2; DNA: TGTGCCAGCTCACAGACCCGGGACAGGGGCCGAATGTACACCTTC; CDR3: CASSQTRDRGRMYTF
size: once; V: TRBV15; D: .; J: TRBJ1-2; DNA: TGTGCCACCAGCAGGGCGACAGCCAACTATGGCTACACCTTC; CDR3: CATSRATANYGYTF
size: few; V: TRBV7-8; D: .; J: TRBJ1-1; DNA: TGTGCCAGCAGCTTAGGTCAGGGAATGGACACTGAAGCTTTCTTT; CDR3: CASSLGQGMDTEAFF
size: .; V: TRBV7-2; D: TRBD1; J: TRBJ1-2; DNA: TGTGCCAGCAACATTCCGGGACAGGGAGCCTATGGCTACACCTTC; CDR3: CASNIPGQGAYGYTF
size: .; V: TRBV25-1; D: .; J: TRBJ1-2; DNA: TGTGCCAGCAGTGGATCCGGGACTGTAACTAACTATGGCTACACCTTC; CDR3: CASSGSGTVTNYGYTF
size: .; V: TRBV18; D: .; J: TRBJ2-7; DNA: TGTGCCAGCTCACCAGTTGGGACAAGGGCCTACGAGCAGTACTTC; CDR3: CASSPVGTRAYEQYF
size: once; V: TRBV2; D: .; J: TRBJ2-2; DNA: TGTGCCAGCACCTTCGAGCAGAACACCGGGGAGCTGTTTTTT; CDR3: CASTFEQNTGELFF
size: .; V: TRBV3-1/TRBV3-2; D: TRBD2; J: TRBJ2-5; DNA: TGTGCCAGCAGCCAAAAAGCGTCTAGCGGGGGGACTCCCGGGACCCAGTACTTC; CDR3: CASSQKASSGGTPGTQYF
size: .; V: TRBV10-1; D: .; J: TRBJ2-3; DNA: TGCGCCAGCAGTGACCGTGACAGGAGCACAGATACGCAGTATTTT; CDR3: CASSDRDRSTDTQYF
size: .; V: TRBV25-1; D: TRBD1; J: TRBJ1-3; DNA: TGTGCCAGCAGTGAATGGGGACAGGGTAATGGAAACACCATATATTTT; CDR3: CASSEWGQGNGNTIYF
size: few; V: TRBV6-2/TRBV6-3; D: .; J: TRBJ2-7; DNA: TGTGCCAGCAGTTACTCGACTTGGAGCGTCTCCAACGAGCAGTACTTC; CDR3: CASSYSTWSVSNEQYF
size: .; V: TRBV6-5; D: TRBD1; J: TRBJ2-5; DNA: TGTGCCAGCAGTTACTCTAGGGACAGGGGGCAAGAGACCCAGTACTTC; CDR3: CASSYSRDRGQETQYF
size: .; V: TRBV13; D: .; J: TRBJ2-7; DNA: TGTGCCAGCAGCTTAGCCGGGGGCTCCTACGAGCAGTACTTC; CDR3: CASSLAGGSYEQYF
size: .; V: TRBV7-2; D: TRBD2; J: TRBJ2-7; DNA: TGTGCCAGCAGCTTAGAAGCCCAGCGGGGGGTTGAGCAGTACTTC; CDR3: CASSLEAQRGVEQYF
size: .; V: TRBV5-1; D: TRBD2; J: TRBJ2-3; DNA: TGCGCCAGCAGCCTACCTAGCGGGGGTTTCACAGATACGCAGTATTTT; CDR3: CASSLPSGGFTDTQYF
size: .; V: TRBV7-2; D: .; J: TRBJ1-1; DNA: TGTGCCAGCAGCGTTAAGTGGGAGGGCACTGAAGCTTTCTTT; CDR3: CASSVKWEGTEAFF
size: .; V: TRBV2; D: .; J: TRBJ1-2; DNA: TGTGCCAGCAGCGATAACCTGCGGGGTTGGGGTGGCTACACCTTC; CDR3: CASSDNLRGWGGYTF
size: once; V: TRBV9; D: .; J: TRBJ1-2; DNA: TGTGCCAGCAGTGCCCTAGGCAGGGAACCCGACTATGGCTACACCTTC; CDR3: CASSALGREPDYGYTF
size: .; V: TRBV9; D: TRBD2; J: TRBJ2-7; DNA: TGTGCCAGCAGCGCCCGGGGGAGGGACGAGCAGTACTTC; CDR3: CASSARGRDEQYF
size: .; V: TRBV11-2; D: TRBD2; J: TRBJ2-3; DNA: TGTGCCAGCAGCTTAGGAAGAGGGGCGGGGGGGCGTTCAGATACGCAGTATTTT; CDR3: CASSLGRGAGGRSDTQYF
size: once; V: TRBV6-5; D: TRBD1; J: TRBJ2-7; DNA: TGTGCCAGCAGCTCGGGACAGGGTAAAGGATACGAGCAGTACTTC; CDR3: CASSSGQGKGYEQYF
size: .; V: TRBV9; D: .; J: TRBJ1-3; DNA: TGTGCCAGCAGCGTAGCTCCAGGCTCTGGAAACACCATATATTTT; CDR3: CASSVAPGSGNTIYF
size: .; V: TRBV10-3; D: .; J: TRBJ1-3; DNA: TGTGCCGTCGGGAACTCTGGAAACACCATATATTTT; CDR3: CAVGNSGNTIYF
size: once; V: TRBV5-6; D: .; J: TRBJ2-4; DNA: TGTGCCAGCAGCTTCTCGGGTCTATCGGCCAAAAACATTCAGTACTTC; CDR3: CASSFSGLSAKNIQYF
size: once; V: TRBV3-1/TRBV3-2; D: .; J: TRBJ2-2; DNA: TGTGCCAGCAGTCGTTCCTCAGGGCGAACCGGGGAGCTGTTTTTT; CDR3: CASSRSSGRTGELFF
size: .; V: TRBV5-1; D: .; J: TRBJ1-6; DNA: TGCGCCAGCAGCTTGGCCGGGTATTATTCACCCCTCCACTTT; CDR3: CASSLAGYYSPLHF
size: .; V: TRBV5-1; D: .; J: TRBJ2-2; DNA: TGCGCCAGCAGCTTAGCCAGGCCGAACACCGGGGAGCTGTTTTTT; CDR3: CASSLARPNTGELFF
size: .; V: TRBV29-1; D: .; J: TRBJ2-1; DNA: TGCAGCGTTAGGCCGGGCAATGAGCAGTTCTTC; CDR3: CSVRPGNEQFF
size: .; V: TRBV6-5; D: .; J: TRBJ1-1; DNA: TGTGCCAGCAGTAATAGGACAGCGCAGAACACTGAAGCTTTCTTT; CDR3: CASSNRTAQNTEAFF
size: .; V: TRBV19; D: .; J: TRBJ1-1; DNA: TGTGCCAGTAGTATACTCAGGTCGACTGAAGCTTTCTTT; CDR3: CASSILRSTEAFF
size: .; V: TRBV10-3; D: .; J: TRBJ2-7; DNA: TGTGCCATCAGTGAGTCGCCCGGACAGACCTACGAGCAGTACTTC; CDR3: CAISESPGQTYEQYF
size: .; V: TRBV18; D: .; J: TRBJ1-1; DNA: TGTGCCAGCTCCTCGACAGTGTTGGGCACTGAAGCTTTCTTT; CDR3: CASSSTVLGTEAFF
size: .; V: TRBV6-5; D: .; J: TRBJ1-1; DNA: TGTGCCAGCTTCCGGGGCACTGAAGCTTTCTTT; CDR3: CASFRGTEAFF
size: .; V: TRBV28; D: TRBD2; J: TRBJ2-5; DNA: TGTGCCAGCAGTTTTCCGGGGGGCCAAGAGACCCAGTACTTC; CDR3: CASSFPGGQETQYF
size: .; V: TRBV6-1; D: .; J: TRBJ1-2; DNA: TGTGCCAGCAGTGATCTCAACTATGGCTACACCTTC; CDR3: CASSDLNYGYTF
size: .; V: TRBV10-1; D: .; J: TRBJ1-1; DNA: TGCGCCAGCAGTGGACCGGGCAGGGGGAACACTGAAGCTTTCTTT; CDR3: CASSGPGRGNTEAFF
size: .; V: TRBV28; D: TRBD1; J: TRBJ1-1; DNA: TGTGCCAGCAGTTGGACAGGGCAAGACACTGAAGCTTTCTTT; CDR3: CASSWTGQDTEAFF
size: once; V: TRBV4-1; D: .; J: TRBJ2-5; DNA: TGCGCCAGCAGCCTTAGAATTGCCCTTCAAGAGACCCAGTACTTC; CDR3: CASSLRIALQETQYF
size: .; V: TRBV5-4; D: .; J: TRBJ2-3; DNA: TGTGCCAGCAGCTCTCAGGCACGCACAGATACGCAGTATTTT; CDR3: CASSSQARTDTQYF
size: .; V: TRBV24-1; D: TRBD2; J: TRBJ2-2; DNA: TGTGCCACCAGTGATTTGATTCGGGGGGGCACCGGGGAGCTGTTTTTT; CDR3: CATSDLIRGGTGELFF
size: .; V: TRBV7-9; D: TRBD1; J: TRBJ1-2; DNA: TGTGCCAGCAGCCCGAGGGGACAGCTAAACTATGGCTACACCTTC; CDR3: CASSPRGQLNYGYTF
size: few; V: TRBV4-1; D: .; J: TRBJ1-2; DNA: TGCGCCAGCAGCCAAGGTACCGGGAATTTTGGCTACACCTTC; CDR3: CASSQGTGNFGYTF